A selection of T cell receptor beta chains follows, all from one sample in a study of OX40 agonist ivuxolimab in advanced cancers. Generated by immunoSEQ multiplex PCR, the TCRdb table keeps only in-frame clones and is missing some. The sample lists about 27,000 clones; around four fifths were seen once. The specimen was CD4+ or CD8+ T cells sorted from blood, collected in a trial of the OX40 agonist ivuxolimab. The receptors originated from an adult with an advanced solid tumor such as melanoma, head and neck, liver or kidney cancer. Each CDR3 is given with its conserved first and last residue. D genes are given only for firm matches. Expanded clones are given a class, and other clones once, few, many or no size at all.

v_call,clone_size,j_call,d_call,cdr3_aa,cdr3_nt
TRBV27,.,TRBJ2-7,.,CASSLVGGSYSYEQYF,TGTGCCAGCAGTTTAGTGGGGGGCTCCTACTCCTACGAGCAGTACTTC
TRBV6-4,.,TRBJ2-1,TRBD2,CASGLAGGSYNEQFF,TGTGCCAGCGGACTAGCGGGAGGCTCCTACAATGAGCAGTTCTTC
TRBV18,.,TRBJ2-7,TRBD1,CASSPGQGHEQYF,TGTGCCAGCTCTCCAGGACAGGGCCACGAGCAGTACTTC
TRBV10-3,.,TRBJ2-1,.,CAISEPERGAYNEQFF,TGTGCCATCAGTGAGCCCGAACGGGGGGCATACAATGAGCAGTTCTTC
TRBV5-5,once,TRBJ1-1,.,CASSLGKGAFF,TGTGCCAGCAGCTTGGGGAAAGGGGCTTTCTTT
TRBV7-3,.,TRBJ2-3,TRBD1,CASATGQGADTQYF,TGTGCCAGCGCTACGGGACAGGGGGCAGATACGCAGTATTTT
TRBV7-9,.,TRBJ1-2,.,CASSLHSYGYTF,TGTGCCAGCAGCTTGCACAGTTATGGCTACACCTTC
TRBV7-3,.,TRBJ1-3,.,CASSSTEGNTIYF,TGTGCCAGCAGCTCCACCGAGGGAAACACCATATATTTT
TRBV27,.,TRBJ2-1,.,CASSLRGLVNEQFF,TGTGCCAGCAGTTTAAGGGGTTTGGTAAATGAGCAGTTCTTC
TRBV11-2,once,TRBJ2-1,TRBD2,CASSLSGGVWTEQFF,TGTGCCAGCAGCTTAAGCGGGGGGGTATGGACTGAGCAGTTCTTC
TRBV19,few,TRBJ1-5,.,CASSISGQNNQPQHF,TGTGCCAGTAGTATCTCCGGACAGAACAATCAGCCCCAGCATTTT
TRBV27,.,TRBJ2-3,TRBD2,CASSPVRTSGSPDTQYF,TGTGCCAGCAGTCCTGTCCGGACTAGCGGGAGTCCAGATACGCAGTATTTT
TRBV30,.,TRBJ2-5,.,CAWSSTRGQETQYF,TGTGCCTGGAGCTCAACCAGGGGCCAAGAGACCCAGTACTTC
TRBV21-1,.,TRBJ1-3,.,CASGGTERFSGNTIYF,TGTGCCAGCGGGGGGACAGAGAGATTCTCTGGAAACACCATATATTTT
TRBV9,.,TRBJ2-4,TRBD2,CASSAGLAGGPENIQYF,TGTGCCAGCAGCGCCGGACTAGCGGGGGGGCCCGAAAACATTCAGTACTTC
TRBV13,.,TRBJ2-7,TRBD1,CASSSPAGTGPIEQYF,TGTGCCAGCAGCTCGCCCGCCGGGACAGGTCCCATCGAACAGTACTTC
TRBV2,.,TRBJ1-1,.,CASRPIGGGTEAFF,TGTGCCAGCAGGCCTATCGGGGGGGGCACTGAAGCTTTCTTT
TRBV4-1,.,TRBJ2-7,.,CASSPRGDGSYEQYF,TGCGCCAGCAGCCCGAGGGGGGATGGCTCCTACGAGCAGTACTTC
TRBV28,.,TRBJ2-2,.,CATTYKGVVTGELFF,TGTGCCACTACTTACAAGGGCGTTGTCACCGGGGAGCTGTTTTTT
TRBV6-5,.,TRBJ2-7,.,CASSSGSYEQYF,TGTGCCAGCAGTTCAGGTTCCTACGAGCAGTACTTC
TRBV9,.,TRBJ2-3,.,CASSVGGGDTQYF,TGTGCCAGCAGCGTGGGGGGCGGGGATACGCAGTATTTT
TRBV9,.,TRBJ2-3,TRBD2,CASSPGGRAGTDTQYF,TGTGCCAGCAGCCCTGGGGGGAGGGCGGGGACAGATACGCAGTATTTT
TRBV7-9,.,TRBJ2-1,.,CASSLSQSSEQFF,TGTGCCAGCAGCTTGAGCCAATCCAGTGAGCAGTTCTTC
TRBV4-3,.,TRBJ1-5,.,CASSSGLINQPQHF,TGCGCCAGCAGCTCGGGACTTATTAATCAGCCCCAGCATTTT
TRBV10-3,.,TRBJ2-3,.,CAISEGGRTDTQYF,TGTGCCATCAGTGAGGGGGGCCGCACAGATACGCAGTATTTT
TRBV27,.,TRBJ2-7,TRBD2,CASSLAGLAGYEQYF,TGTGCCAGCAGTTTAGCGGGACTAGCGGGCTACGAGCAGTACTTC
TRBV7-2,.,TRBJ1-5,.,CASRSGNQPQHF,TGTGCCAGCAGAAGTGGCAATCAGCCCCAGCATTTT
TRBV10-1,once,TRBJ2-7,.,CASSESGTWSPYEQYF,TGCGCCAGCAGTGAGTCCGGGACGTGGAGCCCCTACGAGCAGTACTTC
TRBV27,.,TRBJ2-7,TRBD2,CASSILAGGSYEQYF,TGTGCCAGCAGCATCCTAGCGGGAGGCTCCTACGAGCAGTACTTC
TRBV5-4,.,TRBJ2-3,.,CASSWSGEPGDTQYF,TGTGCCAGCAGCTGGTCCGGTGAGCCGGGGGATACGCAGTATTTT
TRBV2,few,TRBJ2-2,.,CASSDGRMGTGELFF,TGTGCCAGCAGCGATGGGAGGATGGGGACCGGGGAGCTGTTTTTT
TRBV27,.,TRBJ2-1,TRBD2,CASSTGGVYNEQFF,TGTGCCAGCAGTACGGGGGGTGTCTACAATGAGCAGTTCTTC
TRBV10-3,.,TRBJ2-7,TRBD1,CAISDPGQGSNEQYF,TGTGCCATCAGTGACCCGGGACAGGGGAGTAACGAGCAGTACTTC
TRBV14,.,TRBJ2-3,TRBD2,CASSHKGRLAGVDTQYF,TGTGCCAGCAGCCACAAGGGGCGGCTAGCGGGAGTTGATACGCAGTATTTT
TRBV23-1,.,TRBJ2-1,TRBD2,CASRPWIAGGPGEQFF,TGCGCCAGCAGGCCTTGGATAGCGGGAGGGCCCGGTGAGCAGTTCTTC
TRBV28,.,TRBJ1-5,.,CASSLSSGWSNQPQHF,TGTGCCAGCAGTTTATCCTCAGGGTGGAGCAATCAGCCCCAGCATTTT
TRBV28,.,TRBJ2-5,TRBD1,CASSLPTDRVGKETQYF,TGTGCCAGCAGTTTACCCACGGACAGGGTCGGGAAAGAGACCCAGTACTTC
TRBV7-8,.,TRBJ2-2,TRBD2,CASSHPGLAVTGELFF,TGTGCCAGCAGTCACCCGGGACTAGCGGTCACCGGGGAGCTGTTTTTT
TRBV7-7,.,TRBJ2-7,.,CASRRDGSYEQYF,TGTGCTAGCAGAAGGGACGGATCCTACGAGCAGTACTTC
TRBV7-7,.,TRBJ2-7,.,CASSPDRSYEQYF,TGTGCTAGCAGCCCGGACCGATCCTACGAGCAGTACTTC
TRBV7-3,.,TRBJ2-7,TRBD1,CASSLAWDSTYEQYF,TGTGCCAGCAGCTTAGCCTGGGACAGCACCTACGAGCAGTACTTC
TRBV9,.,TRBJ2-1,TRBD2,CASSAARGGLYNEQFF,TGTGCCAGCAGCGCGGCCCGGGGGGGTCTCTACAATGAGCAGTTCTTC
TRBV4-2,.,TRBJ1-5,.,CASSVGGLWPQHF,TGTGCCAGCAGCGTCGGGGGGTTGTGGCCCCAGCATTTT
TRBV5-1,once,TRBJ2-2,.,CASSLGTGWPQNTGELFF,TGCGCCAGCAGCTTGGGTACAGGGTGGCCCCAGAACACCGGGGAGCTGTTTTTT
TRBV6-1,.,TRBJ1-1,.,CATLHTGNTEAFF,TGTGCCACCTTACACACAGGGAACACTGAAGCTTTCTTT
TRBV5-6,.,TRBJ1-1,TRBD1,CASSTGGTEAFF,TGTGCCAGCAGTACAGGGGGCACTGAAGCTTTCTTT
TRBV6-4,.,TRBJ2-6,.,CAGSDTGGGTGANVLTF,TGTGCCGGCAGTGACACGGGGGGCGGAACTGGGGCCAACGTCCTGACTTTC
TRBV9,.,TRBJ1-2,TRBD1,CASSRGQGYTF,TGTGCCAGCAGCAGGGGGCAAGGCTACACCTTC
TRBV5-4,.,TRBJ2-7,TRBD2,CASSLTSGYEQYF,TGTGCCAGCAGCCTTACTAGCGGCTACGAGCAGTACTTC